This entry describes one T cell receptor beta chain. The sample originates from a study of T cell changes during pregnancy in multiple sclerosis. Clones were sequenced by immunoSEQ multiplex PCR, and TCRdb holds only the in-frame ones, with some missing. Altogether 90,000 to 120,000 clones are present, around 92% being singletons, with the ten largest covering about 0.78%. After removal of 1 base from V and 8 bases from J, the junction contained 8 bases not matched to a gene. Looked up from germline, CDR1 is SGHVS and CDR2 is FQNEAQ. The CDR3 extends over 16 amino acids. The sequenced sample was peripheral blood, obtained in the third trimester of pregnancy. The chain uses TRBV7-8 and TRBJ1-1; TRBD1 aligns across 12 bases. The receptor was isolated from a female donor in good health, enrolled as a control in a pregnancy study. CDR3 sequence (DNA): TGTGCCAGCAGCTTAGTTGGGACAGGGGGCTCTCAGGAAGCTTTCTTT. This gives the protein CASSLVGTGGSQEAFF.